This entry concerns a single TCR beta chain. Its cognate antigen is unknown. This entry belongs to a study of cytomegalovirus exposure and HLA in healthy donors. Looked up from germline, CDR1 is SNHLY and CDR2 is FYNNEI. The CDR3 has 15 residues. The V end was cut by 4 bases, the J end by 2 bases, with 12 bases between. Method: immunoSEQ multiplex PCR; TCRdb's copy keeps in-frame clones and lacks some. The sample contains about 120,000 clones, approximately 81% of which appear only once. General study findings and limits: The listing of about 150 TCR beta chains classed them as cytomegalovirus-associated.

The V gene is TRBV2, the J gene TRBJ1-5; D is unresolved. The TCR was taken from a woman aged 30 to 39 in good health and CMV-seronegative. Input material: PBMCs. DNA of the CDR3: TGTGCCAGCAGTGTCACTGACATTGGCAATCAGCCCCAGCATTTT. It encodes CASSVTDIGNQPQHF. Based on the CDR3 plus reference TRBV2 and TRBJ1-5, the full variable domain is EPEVTQTPSHQVTQMGQEVILRCVPISNHLYFYWYRQILGQKVEFLVSFYNNEISEKSEIFDDQFSVERPDGSNFTLKIRSTKLEDSAMYFCASSVTDIGNQPQHFGDGTRLSIL.